This T cell receptor beta chain was recovered during a study of T cell changes during pregnancy in multiple sclerosis (dated by TCRdb to about 2019). About the investigation overall: The study looked at changes in the T cell repertoire across pregnancy in women with multiple sclerosis.

Libraries came from the immunoSEQ multiplex PCR assay. TCRdb stores this immuneACCESS table with in-frame sequences only. Part of the clones is absent; in the studies checked, under half of the shortfall reflects unresolved V genes, and no reason is known for the rest. The sample records about 51,000 clones, approximately 93% of which are singletons. Of the sample, about 2% falls within the top ten clones. Notes on this clone: This receptor's antigen is unknown. No base quality values were provided; no much bigger clone lies one nucleotide off.

V has 0 bases trimmed and J has 3 bases trimmed; junction bases matching no gene number 6. The germline V gene supplies CDR1 MRHNA and CDR2 SNTAGT. Including cysteine and phenylalanine, the CDR3 has 16 amino acids. CDR3 DNA only is kept here, 48 bases in frame from base 1. The rearrangement joined TRBV6-4 to TRBJ2-5; the central 8 bases match TRBD2. The receptor was derived from a female donor with multiple sclerosis, enrolled in a pregnancy study. The sample was peripheral blood, taken in the second trimester of pregnancy. The CDR3 amino acid sequence is: CASSDSTAAGEETQYF. The DNA sequence is TGTGCCAGCAGTGACTCGACGGCAGCGGGAGAAGAGACCCAGTACTTC.